This TCR beta chain was retrieved from a study of T cell clones after liver transplantation (dated by TCRdb to about 2019). Background for the entire study: The samples were obtained from ITN030ST, a randomized trial that attempted immunosuppression withdrawal within 2 years after liver transplantation. Three of the eight recipients were HCV-positive; the others were transplanted for non-autoimmune, non-viral indications. Donor-reactive T cell clones were identified by TCRbeta sequencing following a pre-transplant mixed lymphocyte reaction and were subsequently tracked in post-transplant blood. To count as tolerant, a recipient had to stay completely off immunosuppression for at least one year without liver enzymes climbing beyond twice the upper limit of normal. Of the 8 liver transplant recipients making up the studied cohort, 3 were classified as tolerant and 5 as non-tolerant. No induction therapy was given to the subjects, and standard immunosuppression was administered until randomization at 12-24 months post-transplant. Blood samples were collected pre-transplant, pre-randomization before withdrawal, and post-randomization after either complete withdrawal or failed withdrawal. Third party-reactive TCRbeta sequences were also identified from pre-transplant MLRs to serve as an antigen-independent comparator for donor-reactive sequences. Results and caveats for the whole study, not just this receptor: Conclusions were preliminary, limited by small, heterogeneous patient numbers and non-standardized post-transplant time points. In a couple of subjects, low numbers of available donor cells limited the measurable donor-reactive repertoire. A significant post-transplant decrease in circulating donor-reactive CD4 TCRbeta sequences was observed in 5 of 8 subjects, irrespective of tolerance or HCV status. Since no allograft tissue specimens were available, donor-reactive T cells may have migrated into the graft instead of being deleted. When repertoire turnover was accounted for, significantly reduced detection of donor-reactive sequences was found in 7 of 8 subjects for CD4 and in 8 of 8 subjects for CD8. The decline in donor-reactive sequences exceeded the decline in third party-reactive sequences, suggesting partial antigen-specific deletion that was unrelated to withdrawal success.

Frozen genomic DNA underwent high-throughput TCRbeta CDR3 sequencing by immunoSEQ, including PCR amplification, mapping, bias correction and internal controls. Under the source paper's analysis protocol: Only productive rearrangements were retained, with each unique TCRbeta sequence defined by its CDR3 nucleotide sequence together with its V and J gene. For a sequence to be called donor-reactive, it needed a frequency of at least 0.01% and at least 5-fold expansion in CFSE-low cells compared with unstimulated pre-transplant cells. To ensure at least 90% detection power, minimum frequency thresholds were set for each subject based on that subject's lowest-template unstimulated sample. Jensen-Shannon divergence between the top 1000 TCRbeta sequences after and before transplant was used to measure repertoire turnover. Changes in detection of donor-reactive sequences were tested with two-sided Fisher's exact tests. This is the immuneACCESS table as TCRdb keeps it, with only in-frame sequences that have V and J called. A part of the clones is gone; compared with another copy, unresolved V genes explain less than half, and the rest is unexplained. D and trimming come from the DNA, and the V and J calls and clone size come from that table. A total of approximately 72,000 clones appear in this sample, around nine tenths of them only once. The ten largest clones take up less than 3.5% of the sample.

This clone was picked up one time. No antigen is known for it. It has no much larger one-base neighbor in the sample; base qualities were not kept. The meaning of the sample's time point label: pre-transplant. Unstimulated PBMCs, after thawing, were stained for CD3, CD4 and CD8 and then FACS-sorted into CD3+CD4+ and CD3+CD8+ populations. All 8 studied subjects were randomized to withdrawal of immunosuppression. The Qiagen DNeasy Blood and Tissue Kit was used for genomic DNA isolation. The CDR3 sequence holds 15 residues, the cysteine and phenylalanine included. Just CDR3 DNA is preserved here, 45 bases in frame from base 1. Trimming leaves V shorter by 3 bases and J shorter by 5 bases, with the junction holding 8 bases beyond the gene matches. In the germline V gene, CDR1 corresponds to MDHEN and CDR2 to SYDVKM.

The sequence is built from TRBV28 and TRBJ1-2; 8 of the junction bases match TRBD1. This receptor was identified in a human donor who received a liver transplant. The sequencing here drew on CD4+ T cells from blood, taken before liver transplant. The CDR3 reads as follows: CASSFPDRGVYGYTF. The bases read TGTGCCAGCAGTTTCCCTGACAGGGGTGTTTATGGCTACACCTTC.